This T cell receptor beta chain was sequenced in a study of regulatory T cells in long-lasting Graves disease. Library construction for TCR beta used iRepertoire HTBI primers and Arm-PCR of CDR3 regions. Original handling: The identification of 62 TRBV and 11 to 15 TRBJ segments was made across samples. TCRdb used MiXCR to reprocess the multiplex PCR reads, holding one entry per CDR3 protein. The V and J calls reflect TCRdb's pipeline rather than the authors' work. The data hold roughly 400,000 distinct CDR3 sequences, with around a fifth observed a single time. V gave up 5 bases and J gave up 9 bases, with 14 bases separating them. Germline lookup yields CDR1 SQVTM and CDR2 ANQGSEA. The CDR3 spans 12 residues. The time point was: persistent/refractory GD, antithyroid drugs over 5 years with positive TRAb. PBMC RNA served as the TCR library source.

The chain recombines TRBV29-1 with TRBJ1-5, with a weak D call TRBD1 (6 bases). The sample was peripheral blood mononuclear cells (PBMCs), taken when the disease was refractory, from a patient treated with antithyroid drugs. The receptor's source is a female donor with Graves disease. Written as DNA, the CDR3 is TGCAGCGTTCTACAGGGCCCGGGGCCCCAGCATTTT. It yields the protein CSVLQGPGPQHF.